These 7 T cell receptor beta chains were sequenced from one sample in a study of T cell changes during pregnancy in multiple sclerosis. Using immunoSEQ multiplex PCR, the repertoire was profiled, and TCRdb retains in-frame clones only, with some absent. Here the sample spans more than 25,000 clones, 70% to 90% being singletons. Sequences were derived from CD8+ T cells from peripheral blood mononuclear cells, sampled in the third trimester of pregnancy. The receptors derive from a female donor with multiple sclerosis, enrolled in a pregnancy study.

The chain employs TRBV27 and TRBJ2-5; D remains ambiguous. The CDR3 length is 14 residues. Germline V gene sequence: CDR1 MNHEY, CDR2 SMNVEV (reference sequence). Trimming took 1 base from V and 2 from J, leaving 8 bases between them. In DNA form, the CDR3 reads TGTGCCAGCAGTTTATTAGACGGGCAAGAGACCCAGTACTTC. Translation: CASSLLDGQETQYF.

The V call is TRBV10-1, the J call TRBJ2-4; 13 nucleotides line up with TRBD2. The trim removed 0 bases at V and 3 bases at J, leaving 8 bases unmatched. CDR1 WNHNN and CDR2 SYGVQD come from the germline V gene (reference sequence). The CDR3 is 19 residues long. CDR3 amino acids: CASSESTPLAGGFKNIQYF. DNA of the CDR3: TGCGCCAGCAGTGAGTCGACCCCACTAGCGGGAGGGTTCAAAAACATTCAGTACTTC.

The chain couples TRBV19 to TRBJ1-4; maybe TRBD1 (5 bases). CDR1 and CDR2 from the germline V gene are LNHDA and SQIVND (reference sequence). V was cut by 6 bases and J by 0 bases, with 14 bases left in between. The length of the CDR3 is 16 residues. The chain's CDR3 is CASRTVVGATNEKLFF. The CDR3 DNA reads TGTGCCAGTAGGACAGTAGTTGGTGCAACTAATGAAAAACTGTTTTTT.

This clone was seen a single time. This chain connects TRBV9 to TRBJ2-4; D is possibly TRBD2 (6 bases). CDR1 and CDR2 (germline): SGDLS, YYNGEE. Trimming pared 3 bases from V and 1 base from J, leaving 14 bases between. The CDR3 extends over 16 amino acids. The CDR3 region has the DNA TGTGCCAGCAGCGAGCGTAGTGGGGGGGCCAAAAACATTCAGTACTTC. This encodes CASSERSGGAKNIQYF.

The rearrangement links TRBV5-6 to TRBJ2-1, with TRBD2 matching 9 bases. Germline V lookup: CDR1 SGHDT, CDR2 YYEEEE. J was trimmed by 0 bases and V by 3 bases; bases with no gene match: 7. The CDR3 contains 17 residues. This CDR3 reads CASSSLLLAGSYNEQFF. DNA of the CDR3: TGTGCCAGCAGCTCCCTCCTACTAGCGGGCTCCTACAATGAGCAGTTCTTC.

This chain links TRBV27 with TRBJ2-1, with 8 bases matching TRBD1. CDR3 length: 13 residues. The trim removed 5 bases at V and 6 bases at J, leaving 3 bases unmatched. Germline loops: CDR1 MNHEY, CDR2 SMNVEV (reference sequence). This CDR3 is CASSVTGGNEQFF. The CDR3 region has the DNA TGTGCCAGCAGTGTTACAGGGGGCAATGAGCAGTTCTTC.

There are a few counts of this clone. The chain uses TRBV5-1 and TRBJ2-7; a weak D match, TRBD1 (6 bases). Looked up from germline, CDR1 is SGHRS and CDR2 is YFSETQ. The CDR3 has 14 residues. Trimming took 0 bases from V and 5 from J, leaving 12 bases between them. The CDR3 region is CASSLVSYRDEQYF. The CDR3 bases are TGCGCCAGCAGCTTGGTGAGCTACAGGGACGAGCAGTACTTC.